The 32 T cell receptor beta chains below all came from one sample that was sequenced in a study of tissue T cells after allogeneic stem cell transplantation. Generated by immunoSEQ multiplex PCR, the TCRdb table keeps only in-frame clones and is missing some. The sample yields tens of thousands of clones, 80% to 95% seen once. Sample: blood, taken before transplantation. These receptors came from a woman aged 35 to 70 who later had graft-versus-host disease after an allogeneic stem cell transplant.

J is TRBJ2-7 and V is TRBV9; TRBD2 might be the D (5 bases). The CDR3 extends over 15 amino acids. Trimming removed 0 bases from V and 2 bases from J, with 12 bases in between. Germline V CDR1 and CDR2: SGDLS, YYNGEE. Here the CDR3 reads CASSVDRGQTYEQYF. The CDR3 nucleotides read TGTGCCAGCAGCGTAGACCGGGGTCAAACCTACGAGCAGTACTTC.

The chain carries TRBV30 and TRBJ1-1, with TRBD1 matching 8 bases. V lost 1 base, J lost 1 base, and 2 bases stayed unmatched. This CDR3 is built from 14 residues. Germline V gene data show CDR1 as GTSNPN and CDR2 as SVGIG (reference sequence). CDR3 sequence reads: CAWSAGTGNTEAFF. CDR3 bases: TGTGCCTGGAGTGCCGGGACAGGGAACACTGAAGCTTTCTTT.

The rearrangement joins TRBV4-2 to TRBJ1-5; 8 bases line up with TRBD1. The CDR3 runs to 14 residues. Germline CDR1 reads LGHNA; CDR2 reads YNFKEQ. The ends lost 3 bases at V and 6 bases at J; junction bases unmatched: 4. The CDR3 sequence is CASSQDRERQPQHF. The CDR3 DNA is TGTGCCAGCAGCCAGGACAGGGAACGTCAGCCCCAGCATTTT.

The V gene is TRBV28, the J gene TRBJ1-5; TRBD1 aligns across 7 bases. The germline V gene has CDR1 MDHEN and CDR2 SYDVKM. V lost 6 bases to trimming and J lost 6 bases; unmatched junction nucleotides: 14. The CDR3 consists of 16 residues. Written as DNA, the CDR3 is TGTGCCAGCAGCCCAACCGGCGGCCCAGGGGGTCAGCCCCAGCATTTT. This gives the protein CASSPTGGPGGQPQHF.

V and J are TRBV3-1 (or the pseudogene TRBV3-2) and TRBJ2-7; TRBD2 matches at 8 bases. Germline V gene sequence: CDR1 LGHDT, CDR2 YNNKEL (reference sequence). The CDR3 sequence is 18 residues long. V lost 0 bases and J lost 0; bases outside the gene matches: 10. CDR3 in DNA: TGTGCCAGCAGCCAAGATACGATTGCGGGAGGCCGCTCCTACGAGCAGTACTTC. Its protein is CASSQDTIAGGRSYEQYF.

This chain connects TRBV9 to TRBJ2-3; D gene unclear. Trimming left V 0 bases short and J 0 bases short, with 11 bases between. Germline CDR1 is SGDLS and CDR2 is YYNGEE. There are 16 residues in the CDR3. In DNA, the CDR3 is TGTGCCAGCAGCGTAGGGGCGGATACTAGCACAGATACGCAGTATTTT. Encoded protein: CASSVGADTSTDTQYF. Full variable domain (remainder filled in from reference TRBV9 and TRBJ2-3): DSGVTQTPKHLITATGQRVTLRCSPRSGDLSVYWYQQSLDQGLQFLIQYYNGEERAKGNILERFSAQQFPDLHSELNLSSLELGDSALYFCASSVGADTSTDTQYFGPGTRLTVL.

The CDR3 region is CASSFAGLAEYEQYF. The CDR3 DNA is TGTGCCAGCAGTTTCGCGGGACTAGCGGAATACGAGCAGTACTTC. The chain is built from TRBV27 and TRBJ2-7, with 11 bases lining up with TRBD2. Germline lookup yields CDR1 MNHEY and CDR2 SMNVEV (reference sequence). There are 15 residues in the CDR3. V trimming: 3 bases; J trimming: 4 bases; junction bases outside the gene matches: 5.

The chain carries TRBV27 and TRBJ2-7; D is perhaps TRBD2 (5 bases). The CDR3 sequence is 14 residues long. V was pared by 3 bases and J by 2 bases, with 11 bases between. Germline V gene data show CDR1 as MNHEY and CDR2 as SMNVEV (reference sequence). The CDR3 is CASSLDSVPYEQYF. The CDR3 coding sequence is TGTGCCAGCAGTTTGGATAGCGTGCCCTACGAGCAGTACTTC.

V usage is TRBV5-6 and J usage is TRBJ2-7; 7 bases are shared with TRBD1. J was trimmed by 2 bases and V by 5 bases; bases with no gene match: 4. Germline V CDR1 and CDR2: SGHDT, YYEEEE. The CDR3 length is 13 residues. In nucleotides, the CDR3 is TGTGCCAGCAGGAGGACAGGAGCCTACGAGCAGTACTTC. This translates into CASRRTGAYEQYF.

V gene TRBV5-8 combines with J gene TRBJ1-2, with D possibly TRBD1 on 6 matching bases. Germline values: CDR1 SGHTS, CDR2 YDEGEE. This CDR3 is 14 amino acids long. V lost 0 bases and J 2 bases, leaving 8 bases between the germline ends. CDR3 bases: TGTGCCAGCAGCTTGGGGGGGCAGAACTATGGCTACACCTTC. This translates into CASSLGGQNYGYTF.

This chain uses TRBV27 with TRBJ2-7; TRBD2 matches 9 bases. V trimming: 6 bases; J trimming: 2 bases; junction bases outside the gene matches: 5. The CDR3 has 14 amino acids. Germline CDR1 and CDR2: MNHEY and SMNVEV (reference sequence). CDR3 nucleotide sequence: TGTGCCAGCAGCGAGCGGGAGGCCGCCTACGAGCAGTACTTC. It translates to CASSEREAAYEQYF.

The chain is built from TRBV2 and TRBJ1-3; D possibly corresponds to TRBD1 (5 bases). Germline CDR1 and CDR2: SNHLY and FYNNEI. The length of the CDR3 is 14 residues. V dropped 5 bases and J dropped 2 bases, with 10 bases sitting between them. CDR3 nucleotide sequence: TGTGCCAGCAGTTGGGGGGGTACTGGAAACACCATATATTTT. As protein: CASSWGGTGNTIYF.

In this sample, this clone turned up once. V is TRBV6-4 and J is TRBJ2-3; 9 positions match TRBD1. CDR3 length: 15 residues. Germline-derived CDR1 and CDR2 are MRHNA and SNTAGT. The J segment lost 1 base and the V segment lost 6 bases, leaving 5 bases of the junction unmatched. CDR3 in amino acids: CASRKQGAGTDTQYF. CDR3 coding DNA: TGTGCCAGCAGAAAACAGGGGGCAGGCACAGATACGCAGTATTTT.

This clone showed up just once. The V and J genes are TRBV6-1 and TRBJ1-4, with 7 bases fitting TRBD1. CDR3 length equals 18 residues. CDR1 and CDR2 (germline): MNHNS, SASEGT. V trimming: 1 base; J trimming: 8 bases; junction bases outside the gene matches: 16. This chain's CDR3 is CASSEGKGGIGGREKLFF. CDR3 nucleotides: TGTGCCAGCAGTGAAGGGAAAGGGGGCATTGGGGGTCGGGAAAAACTGTTTTTT.

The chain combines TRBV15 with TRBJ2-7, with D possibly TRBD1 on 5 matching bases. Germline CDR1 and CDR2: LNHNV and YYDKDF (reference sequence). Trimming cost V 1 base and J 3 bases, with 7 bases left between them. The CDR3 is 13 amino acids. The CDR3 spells CATSRVDSYEQYF. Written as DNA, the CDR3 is TGTGCCACCAGCAGAGTAGACAGCTACGAGCAGTACTTC.

The DNA for the CDR3 is TGTGCCAGCAGATTAGTACAAGGATACCCTGGGCCCCAGCATTTT. Translation gives CASRLVQGYPGPQHF. This chain uses TRBV6-5 with TRBJ1-5; no firm D call. V dropped 6 bases and J dropped 9 bases, with 21 bases sitting between them. CDR1 MNHEY and CDR2 SVGAGI come from the germline V gene. The CDR3 is 15 residues long.

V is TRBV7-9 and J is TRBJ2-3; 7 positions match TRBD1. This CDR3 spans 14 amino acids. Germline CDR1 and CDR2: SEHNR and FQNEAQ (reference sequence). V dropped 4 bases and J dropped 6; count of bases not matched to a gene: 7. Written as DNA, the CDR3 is TGTGCCAGCAGCTCGACAGGGAGATCGGATACGCAGTATTTT. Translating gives CASSSTGRSDTQYF. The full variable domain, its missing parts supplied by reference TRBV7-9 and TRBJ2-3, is DTGVSQNPRHKITKRGQNVTFRCDPISEHNRLYWYRQTLGQGPEFLTYFQNEAQLEKSRLLSDRFSAERPKGSFSTLEIQRTEQGDSAMYLCASSSTGRSDTQYFGPGTRLTVL.

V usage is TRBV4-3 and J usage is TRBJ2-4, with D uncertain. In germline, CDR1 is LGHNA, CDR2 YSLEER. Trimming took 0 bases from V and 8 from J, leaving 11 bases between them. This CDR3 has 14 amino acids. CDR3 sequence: CASSQDVGYDIQYF. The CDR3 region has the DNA TGCGCCAGCAGCCAAGATGTAGGGTATGACATTCAGTACTTC.

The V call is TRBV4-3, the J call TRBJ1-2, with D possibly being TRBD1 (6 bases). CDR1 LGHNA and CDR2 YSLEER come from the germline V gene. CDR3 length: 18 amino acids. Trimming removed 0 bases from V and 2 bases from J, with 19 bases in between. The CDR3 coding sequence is TGCGCCAGCAGCCAAGATTCCCCGCCCGGGGGCGGCAACTATGGCTACACCTTC. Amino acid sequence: CASSQDSPPGGGNYGYTF.

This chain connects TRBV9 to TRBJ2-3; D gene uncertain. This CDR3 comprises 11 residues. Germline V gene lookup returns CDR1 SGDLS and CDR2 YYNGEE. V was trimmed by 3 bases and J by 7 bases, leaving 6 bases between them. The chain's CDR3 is CASSAGNTQYF. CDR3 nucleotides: TGTGCCAGCAGCGCTGGGAATACGCAGTATTTT.

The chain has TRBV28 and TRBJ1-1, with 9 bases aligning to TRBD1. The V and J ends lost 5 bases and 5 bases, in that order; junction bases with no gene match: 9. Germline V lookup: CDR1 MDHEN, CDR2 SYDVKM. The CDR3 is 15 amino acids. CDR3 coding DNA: TGTGCCAGCAGTCAACCGGGACAGGGAGGTACTGAAGCTTTCTTT. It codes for CASSQPGQGGTEAFF.

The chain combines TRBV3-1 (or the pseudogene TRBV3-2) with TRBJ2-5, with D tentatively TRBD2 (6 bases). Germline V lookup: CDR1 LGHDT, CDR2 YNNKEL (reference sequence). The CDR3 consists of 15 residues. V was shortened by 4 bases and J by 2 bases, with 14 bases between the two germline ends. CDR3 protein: CASSPMAGIQETQYF. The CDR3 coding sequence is TGTGCCAGCAGCCCCATGGCGGGGATACAAGAGACCCAGTACTTC.

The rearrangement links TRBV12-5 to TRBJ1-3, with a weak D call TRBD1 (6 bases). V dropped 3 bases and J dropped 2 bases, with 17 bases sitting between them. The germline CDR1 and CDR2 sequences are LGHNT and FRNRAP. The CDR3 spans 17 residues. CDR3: CASGFAPRTGTGNTIYF. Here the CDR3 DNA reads TGTGCTAGTGGTTTCGCCCCACGAACAGGGACTGGAAACACCATATATTTT.

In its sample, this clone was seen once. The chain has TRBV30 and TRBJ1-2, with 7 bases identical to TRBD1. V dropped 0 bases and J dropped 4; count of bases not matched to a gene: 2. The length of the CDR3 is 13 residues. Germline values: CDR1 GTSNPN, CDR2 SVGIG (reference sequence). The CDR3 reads CAWSVYRGYGYTF. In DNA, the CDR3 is TGTGCCTGGAGTGTCTACAGGGGCTATGGCTACACCTTC.

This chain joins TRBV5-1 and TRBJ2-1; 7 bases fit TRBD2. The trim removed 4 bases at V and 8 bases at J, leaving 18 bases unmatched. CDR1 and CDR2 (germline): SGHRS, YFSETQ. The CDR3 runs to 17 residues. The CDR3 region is CASSPTPRGGSSYEQFF. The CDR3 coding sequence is TGCGCCAGCAGCCCCACGCCAAGGGGCGGGAGTAGTTATGAGCAGTTCTTC.

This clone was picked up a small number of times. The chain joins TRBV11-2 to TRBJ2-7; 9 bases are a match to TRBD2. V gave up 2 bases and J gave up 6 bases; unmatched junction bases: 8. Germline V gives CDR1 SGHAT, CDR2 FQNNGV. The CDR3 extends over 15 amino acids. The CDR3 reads CASSLSTGLAVEQYF. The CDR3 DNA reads TGTGCCAGCAGCTTATCCACGGGACTAGCTGTCGAGCAGTACTTC.

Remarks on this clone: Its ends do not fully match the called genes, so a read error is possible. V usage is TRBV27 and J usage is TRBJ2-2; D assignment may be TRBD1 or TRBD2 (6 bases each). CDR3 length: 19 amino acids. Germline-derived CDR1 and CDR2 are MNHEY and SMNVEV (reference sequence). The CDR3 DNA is TGTGCCAGCAGTCTTGACAGGCTAGCGAGCCACTCGAATACCGGGGAGCTGTTTTTT. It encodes CASSLDRLASHSNTGELFF.

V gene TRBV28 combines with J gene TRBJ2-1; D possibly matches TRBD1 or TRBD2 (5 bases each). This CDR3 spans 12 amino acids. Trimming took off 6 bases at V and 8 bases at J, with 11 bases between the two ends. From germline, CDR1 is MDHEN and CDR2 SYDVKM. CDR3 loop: CASRLQGHEQFF. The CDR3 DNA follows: TGTGCCAGCAGACTCCAGGGACATGAGCAGTTCTTC.

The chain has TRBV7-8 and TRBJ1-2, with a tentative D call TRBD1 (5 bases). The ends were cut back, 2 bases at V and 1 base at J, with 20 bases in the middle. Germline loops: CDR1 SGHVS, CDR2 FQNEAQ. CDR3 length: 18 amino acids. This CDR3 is CASSLFIQDLTDNYGYTF. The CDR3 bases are TGTGCCAGCAGCTTATTTATACAGGACCTCACCGATAACTATGGCTACACCTTC.

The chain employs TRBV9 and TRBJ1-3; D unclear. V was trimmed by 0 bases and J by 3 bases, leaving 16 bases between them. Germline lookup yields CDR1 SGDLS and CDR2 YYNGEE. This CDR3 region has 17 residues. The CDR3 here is CASSVVGGPGSGNTIYF. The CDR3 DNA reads TGTGCCAGCAGCGTAGTGGGTGGACCGGGCAGTGGAAACACCATATATTTT.

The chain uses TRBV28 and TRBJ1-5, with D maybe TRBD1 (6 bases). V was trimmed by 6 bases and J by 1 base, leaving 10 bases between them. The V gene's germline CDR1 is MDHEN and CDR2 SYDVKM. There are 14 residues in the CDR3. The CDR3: CASSHGQSNQPQHF. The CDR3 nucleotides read TGTGCCAGCAGCCACGGACAGAGCAATCAGCCCCAGCATTTT.

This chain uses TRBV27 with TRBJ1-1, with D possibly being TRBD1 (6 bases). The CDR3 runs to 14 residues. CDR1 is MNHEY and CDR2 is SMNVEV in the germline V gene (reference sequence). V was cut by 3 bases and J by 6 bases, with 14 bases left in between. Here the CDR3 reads CASSLRGAEAEAFF. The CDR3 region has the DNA TGTGCCAGCAGTTTGAGGGGGGCTGAGGCTGAAGCTTTCTTT.